Detailed here is one TCR beta chain. The data were taken from a study of blood T cell repertoires in COVID-19. Study summary: T cells, B-cell-depleted T cells, or PBMCs provided the cDNA or gDNA that served as material.

Germline values: CDR1 KGHSH, CDR2 LQKENI. The CDR3 totals 17 residues. Trimming cost V 3 bases and J 9 bases; bases outside gene matches: 15. Here immunoSEQ multiplex PCR was the method, and the copy in TCRdb shows in-frame clones only, minus some. The data hold about 350,000 clones, with around nine tenths observed a single time. Sample: peripheral blood. V usage is TRBV18 and J usage is TRBJ1-5, with 9 nucleotides matching TRBD1. This receptor was identified in an older woman with COVID-19, enrolled during active disease. Written as DNA, the CDR3 is TGTGCCAGCTCACCGGGGAATGGACAGGGGCGACCAGGGCCCCAGCATTTT. The encoded protein is CASSPGNGQGRPGPQHF. Full variable domain (rest looked up from reference TRBV18 and TRBJ1-5): NAGVMQNPRHLVRRRGQEARLRCSPMKGHSHVYWYRQLPEEGLKFMVYLQKENIIDESGMPKERFSAEFPKEGPSILRIQQVVRGDSAAYFCASSPGNGQGRPGPQHFGDGTRLSIL.